This T cell receptor beta chain was identified during a study of control samples from healthy donors and cancer patients. Generated by immunoSEQ multiplex PCR, the TCRdb table keeps only in-frame clones and is missing some. The sample holds roughly 98,000 clones, over 90% seen once. CDR3 length: 21 amino acids. The junction had 16 bases not matched to a gene; V was cut back by 1 base and J by 1 base. Germline values: CDR1 SGHRS, CDR2 YFSETQ. This TCR came from a man aged 18 to 30 in good health. The V call is TRBV5-1, the J call TRBJ2-6; 8 bases align to TRBD1. The sequencing sample was made of blood. The CDR3 bases are TGCGCCAGCAGCTTGTTGCCGACGTGGGGACAGGTAATGTCTGGGGCCAACGTCCTGACTTTC. Protein: CASSLLPTWGQVMSGANVLTF.